The text below deals with one T cell receptor beta chain. This clonotype has a count of ten or more. Its antigen specificity is not known. No clone much larger than this one lies a single base away; base qualities are absent. The sample belongs to a study of Graves' ophthalmopathy and Graves' hyperthyroidism (dated by TCRdb to the late 2010s). Describing the broader study: A patient counted as having stable hyperthyroidism if there was no progression to ophthalmopathy within 18 months of follow-up. TCR beta repertoire signatures were used to distinguish Graves' ophthalmopathy from Graves' hyperthyroidism and to predict progression to ophthalmopathy. After sampling, hyperthyroidism patients received methimazole starting at 30 mg daily, and ophthalmopathy patients received high-dose intravenous methylprednisolone. In about six hyperthyroidism patients, the T-cell repertoire of thyroid tissue was compared with the T-cell repertoire of blood. In total, under 150 blood samples were TCR-sequenced: 40 to 45 ophthalmopathy, some 75 hyperthyroidism and some 17 hyperthyroidism-to-ophthalmopathy patients. The independent validation cohort included approximately 19 hyperthyroidism patients plus 17 patients who later progressed from hyperthyroidism to ophthalmopathy. To explore V-J signatures that distinguish ophthalmopathy from hyperthyroidism, a discovery set of 100 patients was enrolled, made up of about 40 with ophthalmopathy and under 65 with stable hyperthyroidism.

Looking up the germline V gene yields CDR1 ENHRY and CDR2 SYGVKD. From its cysteine to its phenylalanine, the CDR3 spans 15 amino acids. Of all the DNA, just the CDR3 is kept, 45 bases in frame from base 1. V and J are trimmed by 6 bases and 0 bases, and the gene matches miss 3 bases of the junction. Points the paper makes about the study in general: In cross-validation, the 13-signature model distinguished ophthalmopathy from stable hyperthyroidism with about 88% sensitivity and around 81% specificity, and in the test set the corresponding values were approximately 80% and 68%. Most expanded thyroid clonotypes with a frequency above 0.001 also appeared in blood, which suggests that blood repertoires may reflect the immune response in the thyroid. Sample size was not statistically predetermined, and group allocation was not concealed from the investigators. In validation, the model predicted ophthalmopathy progression with more than 55% sensitivity and approximately 72% specificity; around twelve predicted patients were CT-confirmed with GO in a median of approximately six months.

Patients with hyperthyroidism were aged 18 to 65 years, had been newly diagnosed, and had a disease duration of less than 2 months. Patients with other autoimmune diseases, uncontrolled infections, pregnancy or lactation were excluded. Clinical symptoms, serum thyroxine, TRAb, thyroid ultrasound and orbital computed tomography were used for diagnosis. Total RNA was extracted with Trizol reagent and quality-checked on an Agilent 2100 Bioanalyzer. TCR beta CDR3 regions were amplified from RNA transcripts for repertoire sequencing. The first round was an RT-PCR using HTBI primers with the Qiagen OneStep RT-PCR kit, and this first round was followed by a second-round multiplex PCR, then size selection and purification. The libraries underwent paired-end sequencing with 100 bp reads on an Illumina HiSeq2000. On the study's bioinformatics: SOAPnuke was used for read processing, and reads with adapters, uncalled bases, a mean Phred below 15, or no exact constant-primer or identifier match were discarded. COPE v1.2.5 was used to merge high-quality paired reads. Each unique nucleotide sequence was defined as a clonotype, and clonotypes were aligned to IMGT TRB V, D and J references with MiTCR v1.1. The analysis was limited to V-J combinations with a frequency above 0.0001, which together covered more than 99% of repertoires. For each V-J combination, a TCR clonal expansion and chaos score was defined as F50 clonal expansion divided by the chaos observed in the TCRdist matrix. Welch's t-statistics and random forest were used to reduce the features to about 14 V-J combinations, which were then used as input to a naive Bayes classifier. Thyroid-blood repertoire similarity was quantified with the Morisita-Horn index. Clones were called with MiXCR by TCRdb after fastp trimmed the public reads at Q25, and only in-frame beta chains were retained. Each entry merges the rows of one CDR3 protein and shows their most common DNA and genes. TCRdb's processing, not the authors' own work, is the source of the V and J calls. The sample data list roughly 1.1 million distinct CDR3 sequences, and less than 45% of these were observed just once. The ten most abundant clones make up 11% of the sample.

The receptor was isolated from an adult man with Graves' hyperthyroidism. The V and J segments used are TRBV10-3 and TRBJ2-2; TRBD2 fits 8 bases in the junction. The sample taken for sequencing was peripheral blood or thyroid tissue (not recorded which). The CDR3 in this case is CAIRIAGTNTGELFF. The nucleotide sequence reads as follows: TGTGCCATCAGAATAGCGGGGACGAACACCGGGGAGCTGTTTTTT.